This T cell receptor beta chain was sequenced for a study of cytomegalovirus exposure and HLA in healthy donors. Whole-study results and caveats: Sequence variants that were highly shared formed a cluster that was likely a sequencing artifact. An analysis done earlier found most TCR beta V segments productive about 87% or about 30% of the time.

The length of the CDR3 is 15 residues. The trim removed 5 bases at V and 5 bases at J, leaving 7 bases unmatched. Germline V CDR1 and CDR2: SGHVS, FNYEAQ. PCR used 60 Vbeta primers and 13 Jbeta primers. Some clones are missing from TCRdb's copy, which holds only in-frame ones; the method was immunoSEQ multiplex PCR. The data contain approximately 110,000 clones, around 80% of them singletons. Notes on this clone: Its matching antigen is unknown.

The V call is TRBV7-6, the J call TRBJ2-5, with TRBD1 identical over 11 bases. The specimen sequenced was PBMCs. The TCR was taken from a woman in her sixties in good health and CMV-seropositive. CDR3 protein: CASSVRTGGRETQYF. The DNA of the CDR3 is TGTGCCAGCAGCGTTCGGACAGGGGGCAGGGAGACCCAGTACTTC.